The source of this T cell receptor (beta chain) is a study of T-cell reconstitution after alpha-beta-depleted transplantation in children. Germline loops: CDR1 SGHTA, CDR2 FQGNSA. CDR3 length equals 15 residues. Between the trimmed V and J ends, which lost 7 bases and 7 bases, there was a span of 20 bases. The sample holds one count of this clonotype. The authors prepared the TCRbeta library with unique molecular identifiers. MiXCR, run by TCRdb on the PCR reads, gives a single entry per CDR3 protein. The sample shows around 370,000 distinct CDR3 sequences, around a tenth of them seen only once. The chain links TRBV7-2 to TRBJ1-5, with D possibly being TRBD1 (5 bases). This sequence originates from a human donor who donated a stem cell graft to a child with acute lymphoblastic leukemia. Sequencing used PBMCs from the stem cell graft donor, obtained from the stem cell graft. The CDR3 DNA follows: TGTGCCAGCATTCAAGGGGCGGTGGGAATCCAGCCCCAGCATTTT. It encodes CASIQGAVGIQPQHF. Full variable domain (outside the CDR3, taken from reference TRBV7-2 and TRBJ1-5): GAGVSQSPSNKVTEKGKDVELRCDPISGHTALYWYRQSLGQGLEFLIYFQGNSAPDKSGLPSDRFSAERTGGSVSTLTIQRTQQEDSAVYLCASIQGAVGIQPQHFGDGTRLSIL.